The text below deals with one T cell receptor beta chain. Its specificity is unknown. This sample was taken from a study of shared clonotypes between healthy human individuals. Findings of the study overall: Some clonotypes were shared by all four sorted-subset donors, while others were not shared. The non-shared ones had lower generation probabilities than the shared ones.

Sequencing was performed with immunoSEQ multiplex PCR; in TCRdb, only in-frame clones are kept and a portion is missing. The sample records some 1,600,000 clones, approximately 98% being singletons. Material for sequencing was naive CD4+ T cells sorted from blood. As for subset: CD45RA+ positively selected. This clonotype originated in a man aged 30 to 45 in good health.

CDR3 protein: CASSQLGPGVGADTQYF. Here the CDR3 DNA reads TGTGCCAGCAGCCAACTTGGTCCGGGAGTGGGCGCAGATACGCAGTATTTT. V gene TRBV14 combines with J gene TRBJ2-3, with D possibly TRBD2 on 6 matching bases. Germline CDR1 SGHDN, CDR2 FVKESK. Trimming left V 2 bases short and J 4 bases short, with 19 bases between. This CDR3 is 17 amino acids long.